These 32 T cell receptor beta chains share one sample of origin, sequenced in a study of spatial heterogeneity in lung cancer. One entry per CDR3 protein results from TCRdb running MiXCR on the 5' RACE reads. The table lists about 94,000 distinct CDR3 sequences, 15% to 20% of them singletons. Documented time point: blood at routine non-recurrence follow-up after resection. This material consisted of PBMCs, taken at follow-up. Receptor source: a male donor with early-stage non-small cell lung cancer.

The chain joins TRBV5-1 to TRBJ2-3; 7 bases match TRBD2. The germline V gene has CDR1 SGHRS and CDR2 YFSETQ. The CDR3 covers 15 residues. Germline trimming cut 6 bases from V and 1 base from J; bases unmatched to any gene: 8. This chain's CDR3 is CASTARGIGTDTQYF. CDR3 in DNA: TGCGCCAGCACGGCGCGGGGGATTGGCACAGATACGCAGTATTTT. The complete variable domain, with remaining parts taken from reference TRBV5-1 and TRBJ2-3, reads KAGVTQTPRYLIKTRGQQVTLSCSPISGHRSVSWYQQTPGQGLQFLFEYFSETQRNKGNFPGRFSGRQFSNSRSEMNVSTLELGDSALYLCASTARGIGTDTQYFGPGTRLTVL.

This chain connects TRBV20-1 to TRBJ1-3, with TRBD1 as a possible D gene (6 bases). V lost 6 bases, J lost 6 bases, and 15 bases lay in between. The germline V gene encodes CDR1 DFQATT and CDR2 SNEGSKA (reference sequence). CDR3 length: 13 amino acids. The CDR3 loop reads CSAKPGQSNTIYF. The CDR3 region has the DNA TGCAGTGCCAAGCCGGGACAATCAAACACCATATATTTT.

The chain joins TRBV2 to TRBJ2-4; D possibly corresponds to TRBD1 (5 bases). Germline lookup yields CDR1 SNHLY and CDR2 FYNNEI. The CDR3 consists of 14 residues. V lost 7 bases to trimming and J lost 0 bases, with 10 bases between them. CDR3 region: CASNLDIAKNIQYF. In DNA form, the CDR3 reads TGTGCCAGCAATCTGGACATAGCCAAAAACATTCAGTACTTC. The variable domain in full, completed from reference TRBV2 and TRBJ2-4, reads EPEVTQTPSHQVTQMGQEVILRCVPISNHLYFYWYRQILGQKVEFLVSFYNNEISEKSEIFDDQFSVERPDGSNFTLKIRSTKLEDSAMYFCASNLDIAKNIQYFGAGTRLSVL.

V gene TRBV7-9 combines with J gene TRBJ2-7; D gene unclear. The CDR3 spans 14 residues. V shed 1 base and J shed 5 bases, with 12 bases lying between them. From germline, CDR1 is SEHNR and CDR2 FQNEAQ (reference sequence). CDR3 sequence: CASSLVSRIDEQYF. The CDR3 DNA reads as TGTGCCAGCAGCTTAGTCAGTCGTATTGACGAGCAGTACTTC.

This rearrangement joins TRBV5-8 to TRBJ2-3; no definite D call. CDR1 is SGHTS and CDR2 is YDEGEE in the germline V gene. The V gene lost 5 bases and the J gene lost 8 bases, with 9 bases spanning the gap. This CDR3 is 11 amino acids long. CDR3 amino acids: CASRQTLTQYF. The CDR3 DNA reads as TGTGCCAGCAGACAAACTCTTACGCAGTATTTT.

This clonotype was counted at least ten times. The chain carries TRBV20-1 and TRBJ2-5; TRBD1 might be the D (6 bases). In germline, CDR1 is DFQATT, CDR2 SNEGSKA (reference sequence). The CDR3 extends over 14 amino acids. Trimming removed 1 base at V and 3 bases at J, with 12 bases between. In DNA form, the CDR3 reads TGCAGTGCTAGAGGTCAGGGGTTAGAAGAGACCCAGTACTTC. Translating gives CSARGQGLEETQYF.

This chain connects TRBV20-1 to TRBJ2-7, with D tentatively TRBD1 (5 bases). Trimming pared 0 bases from V and 9 bases from J, leaving 15 bases between. Germline loops: CDR1 DFQATT, CDR2 SNEGSKA (reference sequence). This CDR3 is built from 13 residues. The CDR3 is CSARDNRQAGQYF. In DNA form, the CDR3 reads TGCAGTGCTAGAGATAACAGGCAAGCCGGGCAGTACTTC.

The sample holds a few counts of this clonotype. V is TRBV11-2 and J is TRBJ2-1; unclear D gene. This CDR3 comprises 16 residues. The germline V gene encodes CDR1 SGHAT and CDR2 FQNNGV. Trimming took off 1 base at V and 2 bases at J, with 12 bases between the two ends. The CDR3 region has the DNA TGTGCCAGCAGCTTAGCCGGCGGATGGACCTACAATGAGCAGTTCTTC. Its translation is CASSLAGGWTYNEQFF.

The V gene is TRBV11-2, the J gene TRBJ1-6; 11 positions match TRBD1. The length of the CDR3 is 17 residues. Germline assignment: CDR1 SGHAT and CDR2 FQNNGV. Unmatched junction bases numbered 9, after V lost 5 bases and J lost 6 bases. In DNA, the CDR3 is TGTGCCAGCAGCCGTCGGACAGGGGGCCTGATTAATTCACCCCTCCACTTT. As protein: CASSRRTGGLINSPLHF.

The J gene is TRBJ1-4, the V gene TRBV7-2; D is unresolved. The V and J ends lost 2 bases and 0 bases respectively, with 4 bases between them. This CDR3 comprises 14 residues. From germline, CDR1 is SGHTA and CDR2 FQGNSA. The CDR3 is CASSLTPTNEKLFF. DNA for the CDR3: TGTGCCAGCAGCTTAACCCCAACTAATGAAAAACTGTTTTTT.

A few counts support this clonotype. The chain uses TRBV5-1 and TRBJ1-1; the D gene is possibly TRBD1 (5 bases). The CDR3 runs 15 residues. CDR1 is SGHRS and CDR2 is YFSETQ in the germline V gene. V lost 3 bases, J lost 1 base, and 13 bases lay in between. The CDR3: CASSSLAGANTEAFF. CDR3 DNA sequence: TGCGCCAGCAGCTCCCTGGCTGGGGCGAACACTGAAGCTTTCTTT.

The chain couples TRBV20-1 to TRBJ2-1, with 12 nucleotides matching TRBD2. Germline V gene sequence: CDR1 DFQATT, CDR2 SNEGSKA (reference sequence). The CDR3 runs to 16 residues. V lost 1 base, J lost 2 bases, and 3 bases stayed unmatched. CDR3 bases: TGCAGTGCTAGAGCTCGACTAGCGGGGGCCTACAATGAGCAGTTCTTC. Protein product: CSARARLAGAYNEQFF.

This chain joins TRBV6-5 and TRBJ1-2, with 9 positions matching TRBD1. The V gene end was trimmed by 7 bases and the J gene end by 8 bases; junction bases not matched to a gene: 11. The CDR3 loop spans 14 amino acids. CDR1 is MNHEY, CDR2 SVGAGI, per germline. As DNA, the CDR3 is TGTGCCAGCACCCTAGGGGGGACAGGGACGGGCTACACCTTC. This gives the protein CASTLGGTGTGYTF.

V is TRBV20-1 and J is TRBJ2-1; D is possibly TRBD2 (6 bases). The CDR3 totals 12 residues. CDR1 and CDR2 (germline): DFQATT, SNEGSKA (reference sequence). Between the trimmed V and J ends, which lost 1 base and 7 bases, there was a span of 8 bases. CDR3 nucleotide sequence: TGCAGTGCTAGAGGGAGGGGTAATGAGCAGTTCTTC. As protein: CSARGRGNEQFF.

The chain couples TRBV29-1 to TRBJ1-3; possibly TRBD1 for D (5 bases). Between the trimmed V and J ends, which lost 8 bases and 1 base, there was a span of 12 bases. Germline V CDR1 and CDR2: SQVTM, ANQGSEA. CDR3 size: 13 residues. The CDR3 DNA reads TGCAGCATCCGCGGGGGATCTGGAAACACCATATATTTT. As protein: CSIRGGSGNTIYF.

V is TRBV27 and J is TRBJ1-5, with D perhaps TRBD1 (5 bases). Germline V gives CDR1 MNHEY, CDR2 SMNVEV (reference sequence). Deletions cut 3 bases from V and 0 bases from J, with 12 bases between. The CDR3 consists of 16 residues. Here the CDR3 DNA reads TGTGCCAGCAGTTTCAGGACACCTTATAGCAATCAGCCCCAGCATTTT. Amino acid sequence: CASSFRTPYSNQPQHF.

This clonotype was counted ten times or more. The chain couples TRBV19 to TRBJ2-3; D gene uncertain. The CDR3 consists of 13 residues. The V gene's germline CDR1 is LNHDA and CDR2 SQIVND (reference sequence). Deletions cut 5 bases from V and 0 bases from J, with 6 bases between. The CDR3 sequence is CASSLISTDTQYF. The CDR3 nucleotides read TGTGCCAGTAGTCTTATTAGCACAGATACGCAGTATTTT. Full variable domain (missing parts from reference TRBV19 and TRBJ2-3): DGGITQSPKYLFRKEGQNVTLSCEQNLNHDAMYWYRQDPGQGLRLIYYSQIVNDFQKGDIAEGYSVSREKKESFPLTVTSAQKNPTAFYLCASSLISTDTQYFGPGTRLTVL.

The rearrangement joins TRBV20-1 to TRBJ2-2; 8 bases are a match to TRBD2. The trim removed 6 bases at V and 1 base at J, leaving 1 base unmatched. The CDR3 has 13 residues. Per germline, CDR1 DFQATT and CDR2 SNEGSKA (reference sequence). CDR3 sequence (DNA): TGCAGTGCAGCGGGGGAGAACACCGGGGAGCTGTTTTTT. It is translated as CSAAGENTGELFF.

The rearrangement links TRBV5-6 to TRBJ2-7; possibly TRBD2 for D (7 bases). In germline, CDR1 is SGHDT, CDR2 YYEEEE. The CDR3 spans 14 residues. Trimming took off 4 bases at V and 6 bases at J, with 17 bases between the two ends. As DNA, the CDR3 is TGTGCCAGCAGCCCGGGGGGCCCAATTTTCGAGCAGTACGTC. Translation: CASSPGGPIFEQYV.

V is TRBV12-3 or TRBV12-4 and J is TRBJ2-2, with D hard to call. Trimming stripped 0 bases from V and 5 bases from J, with 10 bases between. The CDR3 extends over 15 amino acids. CDR3 residues: CASSLAGSPTGELFF. For the CDR3, the DNA is TGTGCCAGCAGTTTAGCGGGCAGCCCGACCGGGGAGCTGTTTTTT.

J is TRBJ1-6 and V is TRBV30; D gene uncertain. This CDR3 comprises 15 residues. Trimming took off 1 base at V and 4 bases at J, with 11 bases between the two ends. The V gene's germline CDR1 is GTSNPN and CDR2 SVGIG (reference sequence). The CDR3 region has the DNA TGTGCCTGGAGTGCGGTAAAGCGGTATAATTCACCCCTCCACTTT. Translated, it gives CAWSAVKRYNSPLHF.

There are a few counts of this clonotype. This chain uses TRBV12-3 or TRBV12-4 with TRBJ1-1, with a possible D match to TRBD1 (5 bases). This CDR3 has 14 amino acids. V lost 4 bases to trimming and J lost 5 bases, with 14 bases between them. The CDR3 DNA reads TGTGCCAGCAGTTATGAATCCGGGGCGACTGAAGCTTTCTTT. Translation gives CASSYESGATEAFF.

The V gene is TRBV29-1, the J gene TRBJ1-4; 7 bases agree with TRBD1. V trimming: 6 bases; J trimming: 8 bases; junction bases outside the gene matches: 12. Per germline, CDR1 SQVTM and CDR2 ANQGSEA. The CDR3 spans 14 residues. Here the CDR3 DNA reads TGCAGCGTCCTGAAGGGGACAGCAAGGGAAAAACTGTTTTTT. Encoded protein: CSVLKGTAREKLFF.

CDR3 nucleotides: TGTGCCAGCCAGCCGGGACAGGGAGTCATGAACACTGAAGCTTTCTTT. Translation: CASQPGQGVMNTEAFF. The V gene is TRBV6-6, the J gene TRBJ1-1, with TRBD1 matching 9 bases. J lost 0 bases, V lost 8 bases, and 10 bases had no gene match. CDR1 MNHNY and CDR2 SVGAGI come from the germline V gene (reference sequence). The CDR3 covers 16 residues.

V is TRBV19 and J is TRBJ1-2, with D unclear. Trimming took 6 bases from V and 2 from J, leaving 16 bases between them. The germline V gene has CDR1 LNHDA and CDR2 SQIVND (reference sequence). The CDR3 contains 15 residues. DNA for the CDR3: TGTGCCAGTAGACGGAACCAGGTACGGAACTATGGCTACACCTTC. Residues: CASRRNQVRNYGYTF.

On this clonotype: The junction and the germline gene differ at one end; a read error may be behind it. The chain has TRBV3-1 and TRBJ2-5; TRBD2 agrees at 8 bases. The CDR3 spans 17 residues. Germline-derived CDR1 and CDR2 are LGHDT and YNNKEL (reference sequence). The CDR3 spells CTSSPAGWAGGKETQYF. DNA for the CDR3: TGTACCAGCAGCCCCGCTGGATGGGCGGGGGGCAAAGAGACCCAGTACTTC.

This clonotype was observed a handful of times. CDR3 coding DNA: TGTGCCACCAGTGGAGGGACAGGGGACGGGAACACTGAAGCTTTCTTT. Translated: CATSGGTGDGNTEAFF. V gene TRBV24-1 combines with J gene TRBJ1-1; 10 nucleotides align to TRBD1. Trimming cost V 5 bases and J 1 base; bases outside gene matches: 6. The germline V gene has CDR1 KGHDR and CDR2 SFDVKD. There are 16 residues in the CDR3.

This clonotype was seen only a few times. The chain has TRBV7-2 and TRBJ2-1; 14 nucleotides agree with TRBD2. The CDR3 loop spans 17 amino acids. V shed 5 bases, J shed 7 bases, and the junction held 10 bases outside the gene matches. Germline CDR1 reads SGHTA; CDR2 reads FQGNSA. CDR3 sequence reads: CASSPEAGTSGSNEQFF. The CDR3 DNA follows: TGTGCCAGCAGCCCAGAAGCCGGGACTAGCGGGAGTAATGAGCAGTTCTTC. Supplemented by reference TRBV7-2 and TRBJ2-1, the full variable domain reads GAGVSQSPSNKVTEKGKDVELRCDPISGHTALYWYRQSLGQGLEFLIYFQGNSAPDKSGLPSDRFSAERTGGSVSTLTIQRTQQEDSAVYLCASSPEAGTSGSNEQFFGPGTRLTVL.

The chain joins TRBV5-1 to TRBJ2-3; 7 bases match TRBD1. The germline gives CDR1 SGHRS, CDR2 YFSETQ. This CDR3 is 14 amino acids long. The ends lost 4 bases at V and 2 bases at J; junction bases unmatched: 4. DNA for the CDR3: TGCGCCAGCAGCATGGGACAGCTCACAGATACGCAGTATTTT. Translation: CASSMGQLTDTQYF. Based on the CDR3 plus reference TRBV5-1 and TRBJ2-3, the full variable domain is KAGVTQTPRYLIKTRGQQVTLSCSPISGHRSVSWYQQTPGQGLQFLFEYFSETQRNKGNFPGRFSGRQFSNSRSEMNVSTLELGDSALYLCASSMGQLTDTQYFGPGTRLTVL.

The CDR3 protein is CASSLPGTENSPLHF. In DNA, the CDR3 is TGTGCCAGCAGCTTACCCGGGACAGAGAATTCACCCCTCCACTTT. This rearrangement joins TRBV11-2 to TRBJ1-6; 7 bases line up with TRBD1. CDR1 is SGHAT and CDR2 is FQNNGV in the germline V gene. J lost 7 bases, V lost 2 bases, and 5 bases had no gene match. This CDR3 comprises 15 residues.

This clonotype was counted between two and nine times. The chain uses TRBV20-1 and TRBJ2-5, with 11 positions matching TRBD2. V was clipped by 5 bases and J by 5 bases; unmatched bases: 4. The CDR3 runs 13 residues. In germline, CDR1 is DFQATT, CDR2 SNEGSKA (reference sequence). As DNA, the CDR3 is TGCAGTGCTCTTAGCGGGGGGGCCGAGACCCAGTACTTC. It translates to CSALSGGAETQYF.

The CDR3 spells CASSLLSDYGYTF. The CDR3 nucleotides are TGCGCCAGCAGCTTGCTGAGCGACTATGGCTACACCTTC. V is TRBV5-1 and J is TRBJ1-2; unclear D gene. The CDR3 is made up of 13 amino acids. Looked up from germline, CDR1 is SGHRS and CDR2 is YFSETQ. The V end lost 1 base, the J end lost 3 bases, and 7 bases lay between the germline ends.